This T cell receptor beta chain appears in the sequencing data of a study of cytomegalovirus exposure and HLA in healthy donors. The donors were part of the validation cohort of 120 subjects. That cohort was separate from the first cohort, which comprised 670 or so subjects. Profiling relied on immunoSEQ multiplex PCR, and the TCRdb table lists in-frame clones only, not all of them. Of about 130,000 clones listed, roughly nine tenths were seen once; the top ten hold about 1.1%. The CDR3 sequence is 17 residues long. Germline V gene sequence: CDR1 SEHNR, CDR2 FQNEAQ (reference sequence). V trimming: 3 bases; J trimming: 2 bases; junction bases outside the gene matches: 8. Regarding the study as a whole: In a later analysis, first-cohort TCR clusters were found to tend to co-occur in the 130 or so validation repertoires. According to the study, 160 or so TCR beta chains were cytomegalovirus-associated.

Note on this clone: The target antigen is unknown.

This TCR was sampled from a woman aged 18-29 years in good health and CMV-seronegative. The sample consisted of PBMCs. The V call is TRBV7-9, the J call TRBJ2-3; 10 nucleotides match TRBD2. The CDR3 loop is CASSFALAGIFTDTQYF. The CDR3 nucleotides read TGTGCCAGCAGCTTTGCACTAGCGGGGATCTTCACAGATACGCAGTATTTT. Supplemented by reference TRBV7-9 and TRBJ2-3, the full variable domain reads DTGVSQNPRHKITKRGQNVTFRCDPISEHNRLYWYRQTLGQGPEFLTYFQNEAQLEKSRLLSDRFSAERPKGSFSTLEIQRTEQGDSAMYLCASSFALAGIFTDTQYFGPGTRLTVL.